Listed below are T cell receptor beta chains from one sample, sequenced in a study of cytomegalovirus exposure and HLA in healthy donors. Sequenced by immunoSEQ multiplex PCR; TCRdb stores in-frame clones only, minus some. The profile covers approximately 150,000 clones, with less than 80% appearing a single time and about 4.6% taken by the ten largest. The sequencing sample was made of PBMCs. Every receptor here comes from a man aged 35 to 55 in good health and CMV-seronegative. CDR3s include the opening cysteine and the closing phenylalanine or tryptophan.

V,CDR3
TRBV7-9,CATEGGGRDTQYF
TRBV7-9,CASSAFRGRGAEAFF
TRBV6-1,CASRQLRGLAGELFF
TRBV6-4,CASSRGDTGELFF
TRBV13,CASSLRDRELRGEQYF
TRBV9,CASSVDGLAGGRGDTQYF
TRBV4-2,CASSQGRDRDSNEQYF
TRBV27,CASSGGGGNQPQHF
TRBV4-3,CASSQSAAGYNEQFF
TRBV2,CASSVTGRETQYF
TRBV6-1,CASSWRRGAEAFF
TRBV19,CASSNRAEQYF
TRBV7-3,CASSSPSAANEKLFF
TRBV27,CASSLDQGSYNEQFF
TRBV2,CASRSWQTEAFF
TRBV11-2,CASSLGAWDRPAGEQYF
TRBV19,CASSMDRRLAEAFF
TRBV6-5,CASSYGGRPEAFF
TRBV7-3,CASSLTGTGVPLEQYF
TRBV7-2,CASSPTTDTQYF
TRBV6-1,CASSDSSGGSYEQYF
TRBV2,CASSEEVGYEQFF
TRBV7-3,CASSLNYANEQFF
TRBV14,CASSGTQTYEQYF
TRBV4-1,CASTTVDSYTGELFF
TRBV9,CASSAGGVGNEQFF
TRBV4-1,CASSQDLLGIKGVGGYTF
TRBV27,CASSSGAYEQYF
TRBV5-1,CASRLAGFQETQYF
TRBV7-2,CASSLEDSNSPLHF
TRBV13,CASSLRAGGGTDTQYF
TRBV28,CASMGAGPEKLFF
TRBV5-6,CASSLGAGRSANEKLFF
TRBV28,CASSSPSQGWPYNPEAFF
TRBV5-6,CASSTSGGGVGPLFEKLFF
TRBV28,CASTREGLGTDTQYF
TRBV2,CASNSALFANRDSPLHF
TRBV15,CATGTGGYEQYF
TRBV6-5,CASSYLDSSYEQYF
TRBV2,CASKFGQSETQYF
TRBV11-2,CASSNPGTGMNTEAFF
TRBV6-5,CASSYSSQGHSGELFF
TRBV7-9,CASSSDSDTQYF
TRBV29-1,CSVVAFQETQYF
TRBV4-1,CASSQETGESETQYF
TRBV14,CASSQETGAGGTQYF
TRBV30,CAWSTQSGATDTQYF
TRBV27,CASRNTGERPADTQYF
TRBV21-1,CASSKVGTGSFNYGYTF
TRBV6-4,CASRLTPEGELFF
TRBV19,CASKGAGMFDQPQHF
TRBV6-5,CASSYSIGSKAFF
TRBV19,CASGGGTEAFF
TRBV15,CTTSRAATGRSGNTIYF
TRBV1,CTSSQVIRGCAGELFF
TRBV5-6,CASSLAPGELFF